This T cell receptor (beta chain) originates from a study of read filtering for tumor transcriptome and immune sequencing. Study at large: DNase treatment preceded whole-transcriptome library preparation.

Study conclusions and caveats: This fraction held mixed bone marrow immune cells after CD138-negative sorting. Roughly four fifths of IR-seq clonotypes had one read, totaling 3% to 4.5% of reads; RNA-seq: 74.6% and 44.6%.

Regarding this clonotype: Its antigen is not identified. The conserved phenylalanine or tryptophan is not found at the CDR3 terminus, so this likely reflects a read error. The limits of the CDR3 on the DNA are not certain, so only TCRdb's listed CDR3 is given.

At the time of active disease, bone marrow was collected from every patient. The CDR3 region is 15 residues in length, termini included. The germline gives CDR1 DFQATT, CDR2 SNEGSKA (reference sequence). This library used roughly 400 ng RNA and molecular barcoded adaptors spanning alpha/delta and beta/gamma chains. MiXCR, applied by TCRdb to the reads, yields one record per CDR3 protein. The sample consists of around 130,000 distinct CDR3 sequences, over 10% of them appearing once. Sequenced input: a population of CD138-negative cells sorted from bone marrow. The chain combines TRBV20-1 with TRBJ2-1; the D segment call TRBD1 is taken from the table without a DNA check. The sequence derives from a donor at least 40 years old with multiple myeloma. This chain's CDR3 is CSARDVQGFRNEQIC.